These T cell receptor beta chains were read from a single sample in a study of cytomegalovirus exposure and HLA in healthy donors. Sequencing was performed with immunoSEQ multiplex PCR; in TCRdb, only in-frame clones are kept and a portion is missing. This repertoire shows a few hundred thousand clones, about four fifths found once; its top ten account for roughly 0.31%. Sequenced input: PBMCs. The source of these receptors is a girl aged 2 to 9 in good health and CMV-seronegative. Each CDR3 is given with its conserved first and last residue. Each record gives: J gene, D gene, clone size, V gene, CDR3 protein, CDR3 DNA. The D gene is left open where the match is weak. Clone size is not always given. Where it is, it says once, few, many or a class for expanded clones.

j_call: TRBJ2-2
d_call: -
clone_size: few
v_call: TRBV7-9
cdr3_aa: CASSRDSDLRWGTGELFF
cdr3_nt: TGTGCCAGCAGCCGGGACTCGGACCTTCGATGGGGGACCGGGGAGCTGTTTTTT

j_call: TRBJ2-7
d_call: TRBD1
clone_size: -
v_call: TRBV6-5
cdr3_aa: CASSYVGTGTYEQYF
cdr3_nt: TGTGCCAGCAGTTACGTAGGGACAGGGACCTACGAGCAGTACTTC

j_call: TRBJ1-2
d_call: TRBD1
clone_size: -
v_call: TRBV7-2
cdr3_aa: CASSPRTGSYGYTF
cdr3_nt: TGTGCCAGCAGCCCACGGACAGGATCCTATGGCTACACCTTC

j_call: TRBJ1-1
d_call: -
clone_size: -
v_call: TRBV7-9
cdr3_aa: CASSSQGVTEAFF
cdr3_nt: TGTGCCAGCAGCTCACAGGGAGTCACTGAAGCTTTCTTT

j_call: TRBJ1-6
d_call: TRBD1
clone_size: -
v_call: TRBV7-6
cdr3_aa: CASSPRQGGSPLHF
cdr3_nt: TGTGCCAGCAGCCCGAGACAGGGGGGCTCACCCCTCCACTTT

j_call: TRBJ2-4
d_call: TRBD1
clone_size: -
v_call: TRBV28
cdr3_aa: CASSFPGTGSNGAKNIQYF
cdr3_nt: TGTGCCAGCAGTTTCCCCGGGACAGGGTCTAATGGGGCCAAAAACATTCAGTACTTC

j_call: TRBJ2-3
d_call: TRBD2
clone_size: -
v_call: TRBV7-9
cdr3_aa: CASSLVAGDADTQYF
cdr3_nt: TGTGCCAGCAGCTTAGTAGCGGGAGATGCAGATACGCAGTATTTT

j_call: TRBJ1-2
d_call: -
clone_size: -
v_call: TRBV6-5
cdr3_aa: CASSYGGSGYGYTF
cdr3_nt: TGTGCCAGCAGTTACGGGGGGTCAGGGTATGGCTACACCTTC

j_call: TRBJ2-1
d_call: TRBD2
clone_size: -
v_call: TRBV11-2
cdr3_aa: CASSLEGSGNYNEQFF
cdr3_nt: TGTGCCAGCAGCTTAGAAGGTAGCGGGAACTACAATGAGCAGTTCTTC

j_call: TRBJ2-3
d_call: TRBD2
clone_size: once
v_call: TRBV4-1
cdr3_aa: CASSQGGLAGTDTQYF
cdr3_nt: TGCGCCAGCAGCCAAGGGGGACTAGCGGGAACAGATACGCAGTATTTT

j_call: TRBJ2-7
d_call: TRBD1
clone_size: -
v_call: TRBV7-6
cdr3_aa: CASSSGTATYEQYF
cdr3_nt: TGTGCCAGCAGCTCCGGGACAGCGACCTACGAGCAGTACTTC

j_call: TRBJ2-7
d_call: -
clone_size: once
v_call: TRBV27
cdr3_aa: CASSFSPPGYEQYF
cdr3_nt: TGTGCCAGCAGTTTCTCTCCTCCCGGCTACGAGCAGTACTTC

j_call: TRBJ2-7
d_call: TRBD1
clone_size: once
v_call: TRBV6-1
cdr3_aa: CASSLRDRGGYEQYF
cdr3_nt: TGTGCCAGCAGTCTCCGGGACAGGGGTGGATACGAGCAGTACTTC

j_call: TRBJ2-1
d_call: -
clone_size: -
v_call: TRBV5-6
cdr3_aa: CASSLPNSGSSYNEQFF
cdr3_nt: TGTGCCAGCAGCCTACCGAATAGCGGTAGCTCCTACAATGAGCAGTTCTTC

j_call: TRBJ1-5
d_call: -
clone_size: -
v_call: TRBV4-1
cdr3_aa: CASSQENKATVWPQHF
cdr3_nt: TGCGCCAGCAGCCAAGAGAATAAAGCAACAGTGTGGCCCCAGCATTTT

j_call: TRBJ2-1
d_call: -
clone_size: -
v_call: TRBV6-5
cdr3_aa: CASSGDTYNEQFF
cdr3_nt: TGTGCCAGCAGTGGGGACACCTACAATGAGCAGTTCTTC

j_call: TRBJ2-1
d_call: TRBD2
clone_size: -
v_call: TRBV7-9
cdr3_aa: CASSLSGLAGNNEQFF
cdr3_nt: TGTGCCAGCAGCTTATCGGGACTAGCGGGGAACAATGAGCAGTTCTTC